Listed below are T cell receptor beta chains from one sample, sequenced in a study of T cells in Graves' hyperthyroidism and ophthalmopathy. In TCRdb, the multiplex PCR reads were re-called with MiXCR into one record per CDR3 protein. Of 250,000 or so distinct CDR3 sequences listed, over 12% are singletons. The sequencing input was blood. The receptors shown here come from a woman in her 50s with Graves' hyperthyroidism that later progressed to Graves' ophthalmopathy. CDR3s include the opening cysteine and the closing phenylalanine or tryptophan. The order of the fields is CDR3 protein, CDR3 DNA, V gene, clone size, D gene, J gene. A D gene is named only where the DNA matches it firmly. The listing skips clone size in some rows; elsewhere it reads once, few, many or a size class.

CASRVPRGSYNEQFF | TGTGCCAGCAGAGTCCCCAGGGGCTCCTACAATGAGCAGTTCTTC | TRBV6-1 | many | - | TRBJ2-1
CASSTSPQETQYF | TGTGCCAGCAGCACCTCCCCGCAAGAGACCCAGTACTTC | TRBV9 | - | - | TRBJ2-5
CASSSLGGRGQGAYEQYF | TGTGCCAGCAGCTCTTTAGGGGGACGGGGACAGGGTGCGTACGAGCAGTACTTC | TRBV11-2 | many | TRBD1 | TRBJ2-7
CASSLLSGSSYEQYF | TGCGCCAGCAGCTTGCTGTCGGGAAGCTCCTACGAGCAGTACTTC | TRBV5-1 | many | - | TRBJ2-7
CASRAMDEQFF | TGTGCCAGCAGGGCCATGGATGAGCAGTTCTTC | TRBV3-1 | many | - | TRBJ2-1
CASTNRLAGNTDTQYF | TGTGCCAGCACCAATCGACTAGCGGGGAACACAGATACGCAGTATTTT | TRBV28 | - | TRBD2 | TRBJ2-3
CASSPRDRSINSPLHF | TGTGCCAGCAGCCCCCGGGACAGGTCCATCAATTCACCCCTCCACTTT | TRBV7-8 | many | TRBD1 | TRBJ1-6
CASRLQGAGNTIYF | TGTGCCAGCAGATTACAGGGAGCTGGAAACACCATATATTTT | TRBV6-2/TRBV6-3 | few | - | TRBJ1-3
CASGTGGEETQYF | TGTGCCAGCGGAACAGGGGGCGAGGAGACCCAGTACTTC | TRBV19 | many | TRBD1 | TRBJ2-5
CASSAEQEGGTEAFF | TGTGCCAGTAGTGCCGAACAGGAAGGAGGGACTGAAGCTTTCTTT | TRBV19 | many | - | TRBJ1-1
CASRQEGHSYEQYF | TGTGCCAGCAGGCAAGAGGGACACAGCTACGAGCAGTACTTC | TRBV2 | many | - | TRBJ2-7
CASSLGAQGTRTGELFF | TGTGCCAGCAGCTTGGGGGCGCAAGGGACGAGAACCGGGGAGCTGTTTTTT | TRBV11-2 | many | - | TRBJ2-2
CASSETGGRYNEQFF | TGTGCCAGCAGCGAGACAGGGGGTAGGTACAATGAGCAGTTCTTC | TRBV7-9 | - | TRBD1 | TRBJ2-1
CATSDSVPGPTGELFF | TGTGCCACCAGTGATTCCGTCCCAGGGCCCACCGGGGAGCTGTTTTTT | TRBV24-1 | few | - | TRBJ2-2
CASSLIPLVGDTQYF | TGTGCCAGCAGCTTAATCCCTTTGGTTGGAGATACGCAGTATTTT | TRBV7-3 | - | - | TRBJ2-3